One T cell receptor (beta chain) is described in this entry. The antigen is undetermined. This sample was included in a study of identical twins. Study conclusions and caveats: Fewer insertions characterized abundant cord blood beta clonotypes, whereas memory repertoires showed none. Monozygotic twin pairs showed more out-of-frame TCR alpha sharing than models estimated. Instead of following the same donors, the conclusions were based on cross-sectional statistical analysis.

A universal primer site was incorporated via template switching, and the cDNA contained unique molecular identifiers. TCRdb called the 5' RACE reads again in MiXCR, with one record for every CDR3 protein. The top ten hold 1.5% to 2% of the sample, which has 750,000 to 950,000 distinct CDR3 sequences, about 12% seen once. The CDR3 is made up of 13 amino acids. Germline V gene data show CDR1 as KGHSH and CDR2 as LQKENI. Deletions cut 2 bases from V and 6 bases from J, with 8 bases between. The sample was also reused in another study, on yellow fever vaccine responses in identical twins.

V is TRBV18 and J is TRBJ1-5; D is perhaps TRBD1 (5 bases). The sequenced sample consisted of PBMCs. This receptor was identified in a woman younger than 35 in good health. This chain's CDR3 is CASSPGTGQPQHF. CDR3 sequence (DNA): TGTGCCAGCTCACCAGGTACAGGTCAGCCCCAGCATTTT.